Following are 30 T cell receptor beta chains from one sample sequenced in a study of control samples from healthy donors and cancer patients. The method was immunoSEQ multiplex PCR; TCRdb's version includes in-frame clones alone and lacks a portion of them. The sample yields 90,000 to 100,000 clones, 79% seen once. The material sequenced was blood. The receptors originated from a woman younger than 45 in good health.

The chain couples TRBV6-4 to TRBJ1-3; the match to TRBD1 covers 9 bases. CDR1 is MRHNA, CDR2 SNTAGT, per germline. With V trimmed by 5 bases and J by 3 bases, 5 bases remained unmatched. The CDR3 is 15 residues long. CDR3 DNA: TGTGCCAGCAGTTCCGGGACAGGGAGTGGAAACACCATATATTTT. As protein: CASSSGTGSGNTIYF.

This clone was observed a single time. The chain combines TRBV10-3 with TRBJ2-5; 8 bases are shared with TRBD1. Per the germline V gene, CDR1 is ENHRY and CDR2 is SYGVKD. The V gene end was trimmed by 0 bases and the J gene end by 7 bases; junction bases not matched to a gene: 4. The CDR3 has 14 amino acids. CDR3 sequence (DNA): TGTGCCATCAGTGAGTCGGGACAGGTTGCGACCCAGTACTTC. Its protein product is CAISESGQVATQYF.

This chain connects TRBV7-3 to TRBJ2-1; 16 positions agree with TRBD2. The CDR3 sequence is 13 residues long. Germline V lookup: CDR1 SGHTA, CDR2 FQGTGA. V dropped 8 bases and J dropped 13; count of bases not matched to a gene: 5. CDR3 sequence reads: CASSGLAGGPQFF. CDR3 nucleotide sequence: TGTGCCAGCTCGGGACTAGCGGGGGGGCCACAGTTCTTC.

This clone has only a few counts. This rearrangement joins TRBV4-1 to TRBJ2-6; D gene ambiguous. The germline CDR1 and CDR2 sequences are MGHRA and YSYEKL. The CDR3 has 16 residues. V gave up 1 base and J gave up 1 base, with 8 bases separating them. The chain's CDR3 is CASSQVGLSGANVLTF. The CDR3 region has the DNA TGCGCCAGCAGCCAAGTTGGCCTATCTGGGGCCAACGTCCTGACTTTC.

The chain couples TRBV7-2 to TRBJ1-2, with TRBD1 as a possible D gene (5 bases). This CDR3 region has 15 residues. The germline V gene encodes CDR1 SGHTA and CDR2 FQGNSA. V lost 4 bases and J 3 bases, leaving 15 bases between the germline ends. The CDR3: CASSSERGGYYGYTF. In DNA form, the CDR3 reads TGTGCCAGCAGCTCTGAGAGGGGAGGGTACTATGGCTACACCTTC.

The genes are TRBV9 and TRBJ2-7; 15 nucleotides line up with TRBD2. The CDR3 totals 16 residues. Losses at the gene ends were 4 bases for V and 0 bases for J; bases not matched to a gene: 2. Germline CDR1 is SGDLS and CDR2 is YYNGEE. The CDR3 here is CASSTGLAGGSYEQYF. CDR3 coding DNA: TGTGCCAGCAGCACGGGACTAGCGGGGGGCTCCTACGAGCAGTACTTC.

V gene TRBV4-1 combines with J gene TRBJ2-3; D unclear. This CDR3 is built from 14 residues. CDR1 and CDR2 from the germline V gene are MGHRA and YSYEKL. V dropped 0 bases and J dropped 3 bases, with 7 bases sitting between them. CDR3 DNA sequence: TGCGCCAGCAGCCAAGACTTCGGTACAGATACGCAGTATTTT. Protein product: CASSQDFGTDTQYF.

This clone occurred once. The V and J genes are TRBV3-1 (or the pseudogene TRBV3-2) and TRBJ1-6; a possible D gene is TRBD1 (5 bases). Looked up from germline, CDR1 is LGHDT and CDR2 is YNNKEL (reference sequence). Trimming left V 2 bases short and J 10 bases short, with 12 bases between. The CDR3 consists of 14 residues. The CDR3 region has the DNA TGTGCCAGCAGCCAAAATCAGGGTCAATCACCCCTCCACTTT. The encoded protein is CASSQNQGQSPLHF.

The gene calls are TRBV10-3 and TRBJ1-2; D is perhaps TRBD1 (5 bases). Germline V gene sequence: CDR1 ENHRY, CDR2 SYGVKD. This CDR3 region has 17 residues. V lost 6 bases and J 4 bases, leaving 24 bases between the germline ends. The CDR3 region has the DNA TGTGCCATCAGCGGAACCGCATCACAGGCGACGGGCTATGGCTACACCTTC. It encodes CAISGTASQATGYGYTF.

This clone was detected only a few times. V and J are TRBV9 and TRBJ2-7; 11 bases are shared with TRBD1. CDR1 and CDR2 (germline): SGDLS, YYNGEE. V was clipped by 2 bases and J by 5 bases; unmatched bases: 3. The CDR3 runs 14 residues. This CDR3 is CASSVRTGGDEQYF. CDR3 sequence (DNA): TGTGCCAGCAGCGTCAGGACAGGGGGCGACGAGCAGTACTTC.

The V gene is TRBV19, the J gene TRBJ1-5; D is unresolved. CDR1 is LNHDA and CDR2 is SQIVND in the germline V gene (reference sequence). Trimming pared 7 bases from V and 6 bases from J, leaving 10 bases between. There are 12 residues in the CDR3. CDR3 residues: CASTIGIQPQHF. Written as DNA, the CDR3 is TGTGCCAGTACCATCGGGATTCAGCCCCAGCATTTT.

This sequence joins TRBV2 and TRBJ1-2; weak D call: TRBD1 (5 bases). The CDR3 is 13 amino acids. Germline V lookup: CDR1 SNHLY, CDR2 FYNNEI. The V end was cut by 11 bases, the J end by 2 bases, with 15 bases between. The CDR3: CARERTFNYGYTF. For the CDR3, the DNA is TGTGCCCGAGAGAGGACATTCAACTATGGCTACACCTTC.

V and J are TRBV6-2 or TRBV6-3 and TRBJ1-1, with TRBD1 as a possible D gene (5 bases). The CDR3 has 14 residues. Germline V gene sequence: CDR1 MNHEY, CDR2 SVGEGT. Trimming shortened V by 5 bases and J by 2 bases, and 12 bases separated the two germline ends. The CDR3 loop reads CASSGVGRNTEAFF. The CDR3 DNA reads TGTGCCAGCAGTGGGGTGGGACGAAACACTGAAGCTTTCTTT.

This clone appeared a few times. The chain uses TRBV30 and TRBJ1-4, with no clear D. This CDR3 has 9 amino acids. V gave up 4 bases and J gave up 11 bases, with 5 bases separating them. Germline CDR1 reads GTSNPN; CDR2 reads SVGIG (reference sequence). The DNA of the CDR3 is TGTGCCTGGAAGGTGAAACTGTTTTTT. Its translation: CAWKVKLFF.

The genes are TRBV11-2 and TRBJ2-3; no clear D. Germline lookup yields CDR1 SGHAT and CDR2 FQNNGV. CDR3 length: 13 amino acids. Trimming stripped 8 bases from V and 1 base from J, with 10 bases between. The CDR3 coding sequence is TGTGCCAGCGCGAGTTGGGGCACAGATACGCAGTATTTT. It specifies CASASWGTDTQYF.

The V gene is TRBV5-4, the J gene TRBJ2-7; 10 positions agree with TRBD1. CDR3 length: 15 amino acids. Per germline, CDR1 SGHNT and CDR2 YYREEE (reference sequence). V was pared by 4 bases and J by 1 base, with 5 bases of the junction left unmatched. The CDR3 region is CASSAGQGTSYEQYF. The CDR3 coding sequence is TGTGCCAGCAGCGCGGGACAGGGGACATCCTACGAGCAGTACTTC.

V and J are TRBV10-2 and TRBJ1-3, with 10 bases matching TRBD1. Germline CDR1 is WSHSY and CDR2 is SAAADI. J lost 0 bases, V lost 6 bases, and 5 bases had no gene match. CDR3 length equals 16 residues. In DNA form, the CDR3 reads TGCGCCAGCAGCGGGACAGGGGTTAGCTCTGGAAACACCATATATTTT. As protein: CASSGTGVSSGNTIYF.

The chain carries TRBV5-1 and TRBJ1-3, with TRBD1 matching over 7 bases. Germline CDR1 is SGHRS and CDR2 is YFSETQ. With V trimmed by 4 bases and J by 4 bases, 5 bases remained unmatched. The CDR3 covers 14 residues. CDR3 DNA: TGCGCCAGCAGCCCTCAACAGGGGGGAAACACCATATATTTT. This sequence encodes CASSPQQGGNTIYF.

The chain recombines TRBV14 with TRBJ1-2; no clear D. This CDR3 has 13 residues. V dropped 0 bases and J dropped 6 bases, with 8 bases sitting between them. The germline gives CDR1 SGHDN, CDR2 FVKESK. The CDR3 coding sequence is TGTGCCAGCAGCCAAGATCTGGGGAATGGCTACACCTTC. The encoded protein is CASSQDLGNGYTF.

This chain connects TRBV9 to TRBJ1-2; no firm D call. Trimming cost V 0 bases and J 7 bases, with 10 bases left between them. The CDR3 extends over 13 amino acids. Germline CDR1 and CDR2: SGDLS and YYNGEE. DNA of the CDR3: TGTGCCAGCAGCGTAGGACCCGGACTTGGCTACACCTTC. Protein: CASSVGPGLGYTF. Filled out from reference TRBV9 and TRBJ1-2, the complete variable domain reads DSGVTQTPKHLITATGQRVTLRCSPRSGDLSVYWYQQSLDQGLQFLIQYYNGEERAKGNILERFSAQQFPDLHSELNLSSLELGDSALYFCASSVGPGLGYTFGSGTRLTVV.

This clone was observed a single time. The chain employs TRBV19 and TRBJ2-3; a possible D gene is TRBD1 (5 bases). Looked up from germline, CDR1 is LNHDA and CDR2 is SQIVND (reference sequence). V dropped 3 bases and J dropped 1 base, with 5 bases sitting between them. The CDR3 covers 13 residues. The CDR3 DNA reads TGTGCCAGTAGTATGGGGCGCACAGATACGCAGTATTTT. Residues: CASSMGRTDTQYF.

This sequence joins TRBV5-1 and TRBJ1-3; maybe TRBD1 (5 bases). CDR1 is SGHRS and CDR2 is YFSETQ in the germline V gene. This CDR3 comprises 17 residues. V lost 5 bases and J lost 3, with 21 bases in between. This CDR3 reads CASRSGRVRVSGNTIYF. CDR3 nucleotide sequence: TGCGCCAGCAGGTCAGGCCGAGTCAGGGTAAGTGGAAACACCATATATTTT.

This chain links TRBV10-3 with TRBJ1-5; 8 positions agree with TRBD1. V dropped 0 bases and J dropped 0; count of bases not matched to a gene: 4. The CDR3 totals 17 residues. CDR1 is ENHRY and CDR2 is SYGVKD in the germline V gene. This CDR3 reads CAISESGQGVSNQPQHF. In nucleotides, the CDR3 is TGTGCCATCAGTGAGTCTGGACAGGGAGTTAGCAATCAGCCCCAGCATTTT.

The J gene is TRBJ1-6, the V gene TRBV18; TRBD1 is a possible D gene (5 bases). The V end was cut by 2 bases, the J end by 11 bases, with 16 bases between. CDR3 length: 15 amino acids. Germline CDR1 KGHSH, CDR2 LQKENI. The CDR3 is CASSPAMGGKPPLHF. The CDR3 coding sequence is TGTGCCAGCTCACCAGCGATGGGGGGGAAGCCACCCCTCCACTTT.

The CDR3 protein is CAWSRGELNLSYEQYF. CDR3 nucleotide sequence: TGTGCCTGGAGCCGGGGCGAGCTAAACCTCTCCTACGAGCAGTACTTC. This sequence joins TRBV30 and TRBJ2-7; possibly TRBD1 or TRBD2 for D (5 bases each). The CDR3 runs 16 residues. CDR1 and CDR2 from the germline V gene are GTSNPN and SVGIG (reference sequence). V lost 3 bases and J lost 0, with 18 bases in between.

V is TRBV3-1 (or the pseudogene TRBV3-2) and J is TRBJ1-4; unclear D gene. Trimming pared 1 base from V and 11 bases from J, leaving 14 bases between. The CDR3 sequence is 14 residues long. Germline V CDR1 and CDR2: LGHDT, YNNKEL (reference sequence). The CDR3 sequence is CASSQVPGRVKLFF. In nucleotides, the CDR3 is TGTGCCAGCAGCCAAGTTCCAGGTCGGGTTAAACTGTTTTTT.

This rearrangement joins TRBV7-6 to TRBJ2-2; no firm D call. The CDR3 length is 14 residues. CDR1 SGHVS and CDR2 FNYEAQ come from the germline V gene. Between the trimmed V and J ends, which lost 2 bases and 0 bases, there was a span of 4 bases. This CDR3 reads CASSLRANTGELFF. CDR3 sequence (DNA): TGTGCCAGCAGCTTACGGGCGAACACCGGGGAGCTGTTTTTT.

This clone was detected once. V is TRBV3-1 (or the pseudogene TRBV3-2) and J is TRBJ2-1; tentatively, D is TRBD1 (6 bases). The CDR3 is 13 residues long. The V end was cut by 4 bases, the J end by 6 bases, with 10 bases between. The germline gives CDR1 LGHDT, CDR2 YNNKEL (reference sequence). The DNA of the CDR3 is TGTGCCAGCAGCCCAACAGGGTCCAATGAGCAGTTCTTC. Translating gives CASSPTGSNEQFF.

The chain combines TRBV5-5 with TRBJ2-5; 11 positions match TRBD2. The CDR3 runs 15 residues. Germline V gene lookup returns CDR1 SGHKS and CDR2 YYEKEE (reference sequence). Trimming took 4 bases from V and 5 from J; bases not matched to a gene: 7. CDR3 residues: CASSPVSGGAETQYF. The CDR3 region has the DNA TGTGCCAGCAGCCCTGTTAGCGGGGGGGCGGAGACCCAGTACTTC. Together with reference TRBV5-5 and TRBJ2-5, the CDR3 gives the full variable domain: DAGVTQSPTHLIKTRGQQVTLRCSPISGHKSVSWYQQVLGQGPQFIFQYYEKEERGRGNFPDRFSARQFPNYSSELNVNALLLGDSALYLCASSPVSGGAETQYFGPGTRLLVL.

The chain employs TRBV5-1 and TRBJ2-5; TRBD2 agrees at 11 bases. The CDR3 consists of 17 residues. Germline assignment: CDR1 SGHRS and CDR2 YFSETQ. J gave up 0 bases and V 4 bases, and 8 bases lay outside the gene matches. CDR3 DNA: TGCGCCAGCAGCGAAGGGACTAGCGGCGCCTACCAAGAGACCCAGTACTTC. It specifies CASSEGTSGAYQETQYF.